This passage covers 21 T cell receptor beta chains from one sample sequenced in a study of OX40 agonist ivuxolimab in advanced cancers. TCRdb's copy holds only in-frame clones and misses some; the assay was immunoSEQ multiplex PCR. The sample contains about 25,000 clones, 80% to 90% of which appear only once. The sequencing used CD4+ or CD8+ T cells sorted from blood, collected in a trial of the OX40 agonist ivuxolimab. The receptors stem from an adult with an advanced solid tumor such as melanoma, head and neck, liver or kidney cancer.

The V gene is TRBV27, the J gene TRBJ1-5; D might be TRBD1 (5 bases). Germline V lookup: CDR1 MNHEY, CDR2 SMNVEV (reference sequence). Deletions cut 0 bases from V and 4 bases from J, with 7 bases between. This CDR3 spans 14 amino acids. CDR3 nucleotides: TGTGCCAGCAGTTTATCCGGGGGGAATCAGCCCCAGCATTTT. Its translation: CASSLSGGNQPQHF.

The J gene is TRBJ2-3, the V gene TRBV6-4, with 10 positions matching TRBD2. CDR1 MRHNA and CDR2 SNTAGT come from the germline V gene. This CDR3 is built from 16 residues. V shed 3 bases and J 5 bases; nucleotides not matched to a gene: 8. The CDR3 reads CASSDGSGGAGDTQYF. The CDR3 DNA sequence: TGTGCCAGCAGTGATGGAAGCGGGGGGGCCGGAGATACGCAGTATTTT.

The V call is TRBV29-1, the J call TRBJ2-2, with D possibly matching TRBD1 (6 bases). V dropped 3 bases and J dropped 5 bases, with 7 bases sitting between them. Germline V gene data show CDR1 as SQVTM and CDR2 as ANQGSEA. CDR3 length: 12 amino acids. DNA for the CDR3: TGCAGCGTTGACAGGGGAACCGGGGAGCTGTTTTTT. It yields the protein CSVDRGTGELFF.

The chain recombines TRBV5-1 with TRBJ2-2; a possible D gene is TRBD1 (5 bases). CDR1 SGHRS and CDR2 YFSETQ come from the germline V gene. CDR3 size: 14 residues. V lost 5 bases and J lost 3, with 11 bases in between. CDR3 sequence (DNA): TGCGCCAGCAGTCCAGGGTCGTACACCGGGGAGCTGTTTTTT. It translates to CASSPGSYTGELFF.

This clone was seen a single time. The CDR3, as DNA: TGTGCCCAGGGGGCTTGGGGCAATCAGCCCCAGCATTTT. Protein product: CAQGAWGNQPQHF. The chain couples TRBV6-4 to TRBJ1-5, with TRBD1 identical over 8 bases. The ends lost 11 bases at V and 2 bases at J; junction bases unmatched: 5. CDR3 length: 13 residues. CDR1 and CDR2 from the germline V gene are MRHNA and SNTAGT.

The chain couples TRBV2 to TRBJ2-7; tentative D call: TRBD2 (7 bases). This CDR3 has 13 amino acids. Trimming pared 4 bases from V and 3 bases from J, leaving 10 bases between. Germline V CDR1 and CDR2: SNHLY, FYNNEI. The CDR3 loop is CASSGEGGYEQYF. The DNA of the CDR3 is TGTGCCAGCAGTGGGGAGGGGGGCTACGAGCAGTACTTC.

The chain employs TRBV19 and TRBJ2-1; 16 bases line up with TRBD2. Germline-derived CDR1 and CDR2 are LNHDA and SQIVND (reference sequence). V was pared by 5 bases and J by 1 base, with 5 bases of the junction left unmatched. CDR3 length: 18 residues. The CDR3 DNA reads as TGTGCCAGTAGTCCCGGGACTAGCGGGGGGGCATCCTACAATGAGCAGTTCTTC. Translation: CASSPGTSGGASYNEQFF.

The gene calls are TRBV6-1 and TRBJ2-2, with D hard to call. The germline V and J ends were trimmed by 2 bases and 2 bases, with 9 bases remaining between them. The CDR3 is made up of 15 amino acids. Germline values: CDR1 MNHNS, CDR2 SASEGT. The CDR3 protein is CASSEFEDNTGELFF. CDR3 DNA sequence: TGTGCCAGCAGTGAATTTGAAGACAACACCGGGGAGCTGTTTTTT.

The chain combines TRBV7-8 with TRBJ2-2; 7 nucleotides align to TRBD2. Germline CDR1 SGHVS, CDR2 FQNEAQ. The CDR3 runs 15 residues. The V and J ends lost 1 base and 5 bases, in that order; junction bases with no gene match: 4. The CDR3 protein is CASSLVEGGTGELFF. CDR3 DNA: TGTGCCAGCAGCTTAGTGGAGGGAGGGACCGGGGAGCTGTTTTTT.

This sequence joins TRBV6-5 and TRBJ2-7; 9 bases align to TRBD2. Germline loops: CDR1 MNHEY, CDR2 SVGAGI. CDR3 length: 16 residues. V lost 4 bases to trimming and J lost 9 bases; unmatched junction nucleotides: 16. Written as DNA, the CDR3 is TGTGCCAGCAGTTTGTTAGGGGGGGCTAGCGGGACGGCGCAGTACTTC. This gives the protein CASSLLGGASGTAQYF.

CDR3 residues: CASSLGGAGSNEKLFF. The DNA for the CDR3 is TGTGCCAGCAGCTTAGGAGGGGCAGGTTCTAATGAAAAACTGTTTTTT. V is TRBV7-9 and J is TRBJ1-4; D is perhaps TRBD1 (5 bases). Germline V gene lookup returns CDR1 SEHNR and CDR2 FQNEAQ (reference sequence). The V and J ends lost 1 base and 3 bases respectively, with 12 bases between them. The CDR3 is made up of 16 amino acids.

This clone appeared a single time. This sequence joins TRBV9 and TRBJ2-5; 12 bases fit TRBD1. After removal of 3 bases from V and 5 bases from J, the junction contained 11 bases not matched to a gene. This CDR3 is built from 17 residues. Per the germline V gene, CDR1 is SGDLS and CDR2 is YYNGEE. CDR3: CASSANPGQGAQETQYF. The CDR3 bases are TGTGCCAGCAGCGCAAATCCGGGACAGGGGGCGCAGGAGACCCAGTACTTC.

The V call is TRBV19, the J call TRBJ1-2; D is unclear. V lost 7 bases, J lost 4 bases, and 10 bases lay in between. CDR1 is LNHDA and CDR2 is SQIVND in the germline V gene (reference sequence). The CDR3 contains 12 residues. The CDR3: CASKNSRYGYTF. CDR3 nucleotide sequence: TGTGCCAGTAAAAACAGCCGCTATGGCTACACCTTC.

This clone was seen many times. The genes are TRBV6-4 and TRBJ2-3, with 11 nucleotides matching TRBD2. J was trimmed by 4 bases and V by 6 bases; bases with no gene match: 6. The CDR3 consists of 15 residues. CDR1 is MRHNA and CDR2 is SNTAGT in the germline V gene. The CDR3 bases are TGTGCCAGCAGATCTTTAGCGGGAGGGCCAGATACGCAGTATTTT. Protein sequence: CASRSLAGGPDTQYF.

With respect to this clone: The same CDR3 is also encoded by other DNA sequences in this sample. The V and J genes are TRBV4-2 and TRBJ2-7, with D possibly matching TRBD1 (5 bases). With 1 base removed from V and 2 bases from J, the gap between germline ends came to 6 bases. The CDR3 runs 13 residues. CDR1 is LGHNA and CDR2 is YNFKEQ in the germline V gene. In DNA, the CDR3 is TGTGCCAGCAGCCAAGGCAGGGCCTACGAGCAGTACTTC. Translated: CASSQGRAYEQYF.

This clone appeared a single time. The chain recombines TRBV4-1 with TRBJ1-1; a possible D gene is TRBD1 (5 bases). This CDR3 is 14 amino acids long. Per germline, CDR1 MGHRA and CDR2 YSYEKL. Between the trimmed V and J ends, which lost 0 bases and 7 bases, there was a span of 12 bases. The CDR3 sequence is CASSQDRGELEAFF. CDR3 sequence (DNA): TGCGCCAGCAGCCAAGATCGGGGGGAACTTGAAGCTTTCTTT.

As concerns this clone: Relative to the germline gene, one junction end is altered; a read error may explain this. Other DNA sequences of this sample code for an identical CDR3. This chain links TRBV27 with TRBJ1-1, with TRBD1 as a possible D gene (6 bases). The CDR3 loop spans 13 amino acids. CDR1 is MNHEY, CDR2 SMNVEV, per germline (reference sequence). The CDR3 coding sequence is TGTGCCAGCAGTTTCCACCGGGACACTGAAGCCTTCTTT. Encoded protein: CASSFHRDTEAFF.

The chain couples TRBV6-4 to TRBJ2-3, with D maybe TRBD2 (5 bases). Per the germline V gene, CDR1 is MRHNA and CDR2 is SNTAGT. V was clipped by 0 bases and J by 2 bases, with 6 bases between them. The CDR3 extends over 14 amino acids. The CDR3 protein is CASSDSGLTDTQYF. The CDR3 nucleotides are TGTGCCAGCAGTGACTCTGGACTCACAGATACGCAGTATTTT.

CDR3 sequence (DNA): TGTGCCAGCAGCTTAGTCACTTACGAGCAGTACTTC. Translating gives CASSLVTYEQYF. V is TRBV11-2 and J is TRBJ2-7; no clear D gene. The germline V and J ends were trimmed by 1 base and 4 bases, with 5 bases remaining between them. There are 12 residues in the CDR3. The germline CDR1 and CDR2 sequences are SGHAT and FQNNGV.

The rearrangement links TRBV4-1 to TRBJ1-1, with no clear D. Germline CDR1 MGHRA, CDR2 YSYEKL. V was cut by 3 bases and J by 5 bases, with 10 bases left in between. The CDR3 contains 13 residues. CDR3 sequence reads: CASSHVQPTEAFF. For the CDR3, the DNA is TGCGCCAGCAGCCATGTACAGCCAACTGAAGCTTTCTTT.

The V call is TRBV30, the J call TRBJ2-3, with a tentative D call TRBD1 (5 bases). The CDR3 sequence is 20 residues long. Germline CDR1 is GTSNPN and CDR2 is SVGIG (reference sequence). CDR3 sequence: CAFRALKRKPPFSSTDTQYF. CDR3 coding DNA: TGTGCTTTCAGGGCCTTAAAAAGGAAGCCCCCTTTCTCTAGCACAGATACGCAGTATTTT.